This TCR beta chain was captured by sequencing in a study of T cells in Graves' hyperthyroidism and ophthalmopathy. Looking at the study overall: Initial diagnosis, before any treatment, was when peripheral blood was collected. Study-wide points: From stable hyperthyroidism, ophthalmopathy was set apart by a 13 V-J model.

Trimming at V came to 4 bases and at J to 4 bases, leaving 6 bases not matched to a gene. The CDR3 extends over 13 amino acids. The germline V gene has CDR1 SQVTM and CDR2 ANQGSEA. Amplified TCR beta CDR3 regions derived from RNA transcripts. First-round RT-PCR with HTBI primers amplified the TCR CDR3 region. TCRdb used MiXCR to reprocess the multiplex PCR reads, holding one entry per CDR3 protein. Among approximately 690,000 distinct CDR3 sequences listed, approximately 15% were seen once. This clonotype was seen many times. Its antigen is not identified. Uncontrolled infection, other autoimmune disease, pregnancy or lactation excluded patients. Clinical symptoms, serum thyroxine, TRAb, thyroid ultrasound and orbital computed tomography established diagnosis.

This receptor was obtained from a woman in her fifties or sixties with Graves' ophthalmopathy. The chain has TRBV29-1 and TRBJ1-1, with TRBD1 matching 7 bases. The sequenced sample consisted of blood. DNA of the CDR3: TGCAGCGTTGGGAACAGGGGCGGCACTGAAGCTTTCTTT. This sequence encodes CSVGNRGGTEAFF.